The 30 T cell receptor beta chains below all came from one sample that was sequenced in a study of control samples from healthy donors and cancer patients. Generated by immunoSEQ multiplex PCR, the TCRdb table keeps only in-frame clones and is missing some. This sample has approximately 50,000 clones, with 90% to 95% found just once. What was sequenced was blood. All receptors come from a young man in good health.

The DNA for the CDR3 is TGTGCCAGCAGTTACTACAGGCGGGAGCTGGAAGATACGCAGTATTTT. It is translated as CASSYYRRELEDTQYF. The rearrangement uses TRBV6-6 and TRBJ2-3; TRBD2 aligns across 7 bases. The V and J ends lost 1 base and 5 bases, in that order; junction bases with no gene match: 9. The CDR3 covers 16 residues. Germline V gene data show CDR1 as MNHNY and CDR2 as SVGAGI (reference sequence).

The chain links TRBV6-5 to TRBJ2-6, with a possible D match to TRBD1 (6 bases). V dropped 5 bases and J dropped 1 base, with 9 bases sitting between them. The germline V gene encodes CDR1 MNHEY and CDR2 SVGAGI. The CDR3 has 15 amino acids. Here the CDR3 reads CASSTGNSGANVLTF. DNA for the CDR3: TGTGCCAGCAGTACAGGGAATTCTGGGGCCAACGTCCTGACTTTC.

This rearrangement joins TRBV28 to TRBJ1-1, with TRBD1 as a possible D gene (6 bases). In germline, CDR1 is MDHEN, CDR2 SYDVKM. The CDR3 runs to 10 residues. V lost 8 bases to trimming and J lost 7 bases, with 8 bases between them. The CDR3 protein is CASRTDEAFF. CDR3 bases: TGTGCCAGCCGGACAGATGAAGCTTTCTTT.

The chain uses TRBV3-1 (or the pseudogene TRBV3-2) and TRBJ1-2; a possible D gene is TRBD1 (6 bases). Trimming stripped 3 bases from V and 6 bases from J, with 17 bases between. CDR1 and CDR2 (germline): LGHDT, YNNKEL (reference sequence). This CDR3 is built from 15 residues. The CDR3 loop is CASSHVEGVKNGYTF. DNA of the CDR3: TGTGCCAGCAGCCACGTCGAGGGGGTGAAGAATGGCTACACCTTC.

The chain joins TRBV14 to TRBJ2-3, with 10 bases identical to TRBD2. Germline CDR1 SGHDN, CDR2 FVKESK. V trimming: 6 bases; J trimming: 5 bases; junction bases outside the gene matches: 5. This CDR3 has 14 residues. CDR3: CASSLAGVKDTQYF. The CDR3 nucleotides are TGTGCCAGCAGTCTAGCGGGAGTTAAAGATACGCAGTATTTT.

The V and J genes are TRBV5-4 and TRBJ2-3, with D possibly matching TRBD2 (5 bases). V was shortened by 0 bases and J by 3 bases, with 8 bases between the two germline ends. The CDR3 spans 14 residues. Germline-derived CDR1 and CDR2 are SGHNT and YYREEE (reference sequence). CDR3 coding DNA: TGTGCCAGCAGCTTGGTGCCGGGGACAGATACGCAGTATTTT. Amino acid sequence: CASSLVPGTDTQYF.

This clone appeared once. The CDR3 region is CASSLVGIGRSSGANVLTF. The CDR3, as DNA: TGTGCCAGCAGCTTAGTAGGTATAGGCCGGAGCTCTGGGGCCAACGTCCTGACTTTC. The chain employs TRBV7-6 and TRBJ2-6; unclear D gene. Germline V lookup: CDR1 SGHVS, CDR2 FNYEAQ. Trimming pared 1 base from V and 0 bases from J, leaving 16 bases between. The CDR3 length is 19 residues.

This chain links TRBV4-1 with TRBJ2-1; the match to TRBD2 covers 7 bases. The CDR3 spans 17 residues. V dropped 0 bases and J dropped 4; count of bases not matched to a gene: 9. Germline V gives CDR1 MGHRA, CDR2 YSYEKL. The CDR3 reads CASSQDPRAGRYNEQFF. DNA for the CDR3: TGCGCCAGCAGCCAAGACCCCCGAGCGGGACGGTACAATGAGCAGTTCTTC.

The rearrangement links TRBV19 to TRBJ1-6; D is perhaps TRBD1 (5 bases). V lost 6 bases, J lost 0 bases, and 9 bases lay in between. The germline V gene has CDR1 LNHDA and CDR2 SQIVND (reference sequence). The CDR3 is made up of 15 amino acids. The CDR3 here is CASRWGSSYNSPLHF. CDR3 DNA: TGTGCCAGTAGATGGGGGAGCTCCTATAATTCACCCCTCCACTTT.

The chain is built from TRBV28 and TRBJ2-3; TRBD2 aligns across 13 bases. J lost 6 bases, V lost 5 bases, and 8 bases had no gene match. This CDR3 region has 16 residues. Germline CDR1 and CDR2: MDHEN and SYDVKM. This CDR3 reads CASSTRLAGGWDTQYF. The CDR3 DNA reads TGTGCCAGCAGTACCAGACTAGCGGGAGGTTGGGATACGCAGTATTTT.

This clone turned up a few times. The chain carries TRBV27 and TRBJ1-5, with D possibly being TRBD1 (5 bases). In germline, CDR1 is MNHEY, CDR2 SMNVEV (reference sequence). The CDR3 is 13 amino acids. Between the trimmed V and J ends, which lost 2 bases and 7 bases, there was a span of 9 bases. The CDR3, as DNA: TGTGCCAGCAGTTTACAGGGTGGGCAGCCCCAGCATTTT. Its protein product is CASSLQGGQPQHF.

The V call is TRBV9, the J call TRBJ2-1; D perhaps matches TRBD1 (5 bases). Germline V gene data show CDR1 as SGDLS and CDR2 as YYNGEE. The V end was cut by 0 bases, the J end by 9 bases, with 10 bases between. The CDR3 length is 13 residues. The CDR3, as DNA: TGTGCCAGCAGCGTAGTTTCAGGGCGTGAGCAGTTCTTC. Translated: CASSVVSGREQFF. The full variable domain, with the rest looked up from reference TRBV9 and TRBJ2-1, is DSGVTQTPKHLITATGQRVTLRCSPRSGDLSVYWYQQSLDQGLQFLIQYYNGEERAKGNILERFSAQQFPDLHSELNLSSLELGDSALYFCASSVVSGREQFFGPGTRLTVL.

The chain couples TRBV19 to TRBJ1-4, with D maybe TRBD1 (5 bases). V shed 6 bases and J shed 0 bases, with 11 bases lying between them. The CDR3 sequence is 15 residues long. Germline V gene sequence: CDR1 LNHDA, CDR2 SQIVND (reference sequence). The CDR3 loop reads CASRGVGATNEKLFF. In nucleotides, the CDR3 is TGTGCCAGTAGAGGGGTTGGGGCAACTAATGAAAAACTGTTTTTT.

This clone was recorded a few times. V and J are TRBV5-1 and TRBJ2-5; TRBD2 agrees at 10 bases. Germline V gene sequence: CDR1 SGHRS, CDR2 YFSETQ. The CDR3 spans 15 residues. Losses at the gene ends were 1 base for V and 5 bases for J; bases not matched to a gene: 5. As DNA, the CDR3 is TGCGCCAGCAGCTTGATGCTAGCGGGAGCGGAGACCCAGTACTTC. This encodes CASSLMLAGAETQYF.

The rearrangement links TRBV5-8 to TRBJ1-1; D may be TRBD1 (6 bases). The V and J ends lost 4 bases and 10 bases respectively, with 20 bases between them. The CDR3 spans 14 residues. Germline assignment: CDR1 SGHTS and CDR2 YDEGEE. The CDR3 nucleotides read TGTGCCAGCAGCGGTAACAGGGTCCTATGGGGAGCTTTCTTT. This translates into CASSGNRVLWGAFF. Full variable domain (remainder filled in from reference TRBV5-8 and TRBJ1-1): EAGVTQSPTHLIKTRGQQATLRCSPISGHTSVYWYQQALGLGLQFLLWYDEGEERNRGNFPPRFSGRQFPNYSSELNVNALELEDSALYLCASSGNRVLWGAFFGQGTRLTVV.

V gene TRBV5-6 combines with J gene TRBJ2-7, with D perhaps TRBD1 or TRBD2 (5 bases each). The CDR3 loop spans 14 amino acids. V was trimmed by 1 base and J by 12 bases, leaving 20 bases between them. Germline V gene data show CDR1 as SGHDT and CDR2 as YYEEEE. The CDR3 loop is CASSLFAGTLIPYF. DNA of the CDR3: TGTGCCAGCAGCTTGTTTGCAGGGACCCTGATCCCGTACTTC.

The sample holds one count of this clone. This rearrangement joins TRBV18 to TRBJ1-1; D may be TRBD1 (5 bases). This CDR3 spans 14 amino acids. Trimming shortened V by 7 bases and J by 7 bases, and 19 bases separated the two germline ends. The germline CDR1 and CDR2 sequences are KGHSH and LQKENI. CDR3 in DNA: TGTGCCAGCTTACTCTACGCCTTGGGGGATGAAGCTTTCTTT. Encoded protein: CASLLYALGDEAFF.

The CDR3 sequence is CASSLIPPLDRLPYEQYF. CDR3 DNA: TGCGCCAGCAGCTTAATCCCCCCCCTTGACAGGCTCCCTTACGAGCAGTACTTC. V and J are TRBV5-1 and TRBJ2-7; a possible D gene is TRBD1 (6 bases). From germline, CDR1 is SGHRS and CDR2 YFSETQ. V lost 2 bases and J 4 bases, leaving 25 bases between the germline ends. This CDR3 has 18 residues. Supplemented by reference TRBV5-1 and TRBJ2-7, the full variable domain reads KAGVTQTPRYLIKTRGQQVTLSCSPISGHRSVSWYQQTPGQGLQFLFEYFSETQRNKGNFPGRFSGRQFSNSRSEMNVSTLELGDSALYLCASSLIPPLDRLPYEQYFGPGTRLTVT.

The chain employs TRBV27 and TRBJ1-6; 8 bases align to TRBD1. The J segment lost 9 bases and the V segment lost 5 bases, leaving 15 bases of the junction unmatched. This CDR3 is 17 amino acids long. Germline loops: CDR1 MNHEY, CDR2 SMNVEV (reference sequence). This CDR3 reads CASSPTSGGLFSSPLHF. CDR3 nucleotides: TGTGCCAGCAGTCCAACCTCAGGGGGCCTCTTTTCTTCACCCCTCCACTTT.

CDR3 region: CASSERGLGSPLHF. DNA of the CDR3: TGTGCCAGCAGTGAGCGGGGGTTGGGTTCACCCCTCCACTTT. V is TRBV6-1 and J is TRBJ1-6, with a tentative D call TRBD1 (5 bases). Germline CDR1 MNHNS, CDR2 SASEGT. CDR3 length: 14 amino acids. V gave up 3 bases and J gave up 9 bases, with 12 bases separating them.

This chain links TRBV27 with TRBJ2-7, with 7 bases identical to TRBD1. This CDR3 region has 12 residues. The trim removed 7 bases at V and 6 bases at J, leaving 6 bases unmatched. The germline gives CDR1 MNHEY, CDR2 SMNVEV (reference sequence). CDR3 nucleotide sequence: TGTGCCAGCACGGGACAGTCGGGCGAGCAGTACTTC. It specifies CASTGQSGEQYF.

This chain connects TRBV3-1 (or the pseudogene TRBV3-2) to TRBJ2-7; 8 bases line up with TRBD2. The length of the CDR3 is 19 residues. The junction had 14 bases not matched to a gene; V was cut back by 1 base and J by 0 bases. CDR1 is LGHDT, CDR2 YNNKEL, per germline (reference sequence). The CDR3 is CASSQADPILAEHSYEQYF. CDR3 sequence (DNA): TGTGCCAGCAGCCAAGCCGACCCCATACTAGCGGAACACTCCTACGAGCAGTACTTC.

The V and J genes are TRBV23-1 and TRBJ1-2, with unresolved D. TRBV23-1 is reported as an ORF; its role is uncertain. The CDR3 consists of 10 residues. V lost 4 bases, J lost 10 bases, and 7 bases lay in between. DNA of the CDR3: TGCGCCAGCAGTCCAACCTCCTACACCTTC. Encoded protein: CASSPTSYTF.

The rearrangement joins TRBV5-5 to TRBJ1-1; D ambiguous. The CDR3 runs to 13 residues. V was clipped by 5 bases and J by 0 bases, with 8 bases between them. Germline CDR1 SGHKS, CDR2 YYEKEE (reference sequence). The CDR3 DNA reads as TGTGCCAGCAGGTGGGCCATGAACACTGAAGCTTTCTTT. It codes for CASRWAMNTEAFF.

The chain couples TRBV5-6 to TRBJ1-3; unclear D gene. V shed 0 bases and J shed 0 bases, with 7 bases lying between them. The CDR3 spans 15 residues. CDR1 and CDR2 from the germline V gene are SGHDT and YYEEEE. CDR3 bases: TGTGCCAGCAGCTTGGACATCCACTCTGGAAACACCATATATTTT. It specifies CASSLDIHSGNTIYF.

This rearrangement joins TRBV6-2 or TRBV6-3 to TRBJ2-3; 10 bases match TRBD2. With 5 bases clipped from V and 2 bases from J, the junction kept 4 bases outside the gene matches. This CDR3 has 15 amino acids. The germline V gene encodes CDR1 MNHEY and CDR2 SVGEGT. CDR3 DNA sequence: TGTGCCAGCAGTAGCGGGAGGGTTCCCACAGATACGCAGTATTTT. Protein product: CASSSGRVPTDTQYF.

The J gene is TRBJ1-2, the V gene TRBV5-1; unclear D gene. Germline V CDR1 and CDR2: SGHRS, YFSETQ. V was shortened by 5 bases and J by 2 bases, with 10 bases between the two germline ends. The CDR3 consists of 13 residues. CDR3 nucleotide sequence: TGCGCCAGCAGAAGGGCTGGGAACTATGGCTACACCTTC. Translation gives CASRRAGNYGYTF.

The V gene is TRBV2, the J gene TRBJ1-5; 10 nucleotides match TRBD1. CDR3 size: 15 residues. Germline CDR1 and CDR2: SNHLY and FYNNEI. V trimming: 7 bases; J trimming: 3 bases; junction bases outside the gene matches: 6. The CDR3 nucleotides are TGTGCCAGCATGGACAGGGGGGGACTCAATCAGCCCCAGCATTTT. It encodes CASMDRGGLNQPQHF.

The CDR3 here is CASSLGGSANEKLFF. DNA for the CDR3: TGTGCCAGCAGTTTGGGGGGCTCTGCGAATGAAAAACTGTTTTTT. V is TRBV28 and J is TRBJ1-4; D might be TRBD1 (6 bases). The CDR3 has 15 amino acids. CDR1 and CDR2 (germline): MDHEN, SYDVKM. V gave up 3 bases and J gave up 5 bases, with 13 bases separating them.

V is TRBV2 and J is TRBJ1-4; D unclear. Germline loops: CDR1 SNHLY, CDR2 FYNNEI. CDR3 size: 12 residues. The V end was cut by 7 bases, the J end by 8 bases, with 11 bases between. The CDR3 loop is CASIREGEKLFF. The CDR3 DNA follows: TGTGCCAGCATTAGGGAGGGCGAAAAACTGTTTTTT.